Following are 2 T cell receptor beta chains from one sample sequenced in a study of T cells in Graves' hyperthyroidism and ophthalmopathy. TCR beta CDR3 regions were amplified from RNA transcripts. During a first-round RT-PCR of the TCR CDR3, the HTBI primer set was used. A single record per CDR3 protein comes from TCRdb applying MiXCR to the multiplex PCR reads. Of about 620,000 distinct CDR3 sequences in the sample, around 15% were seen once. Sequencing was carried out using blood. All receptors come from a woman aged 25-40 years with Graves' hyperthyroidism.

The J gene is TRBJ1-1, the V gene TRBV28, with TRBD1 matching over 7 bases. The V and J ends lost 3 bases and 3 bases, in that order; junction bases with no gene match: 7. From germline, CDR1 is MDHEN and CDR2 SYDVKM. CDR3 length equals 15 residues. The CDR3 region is CASSFPATGDTEAFF. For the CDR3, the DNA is TGTGCCAGCAGTTTTCCTGCTACAGGGGACACTGAAGCTTTCTTT.

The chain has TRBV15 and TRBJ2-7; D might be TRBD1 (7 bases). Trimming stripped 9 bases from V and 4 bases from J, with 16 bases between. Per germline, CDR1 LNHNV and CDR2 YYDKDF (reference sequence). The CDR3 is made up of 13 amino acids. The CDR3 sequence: CATWRGRGYEQYF. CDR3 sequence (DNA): TGTGCCACGTGGAGGGGGCGCGGATACGAGCAGTACTTC.